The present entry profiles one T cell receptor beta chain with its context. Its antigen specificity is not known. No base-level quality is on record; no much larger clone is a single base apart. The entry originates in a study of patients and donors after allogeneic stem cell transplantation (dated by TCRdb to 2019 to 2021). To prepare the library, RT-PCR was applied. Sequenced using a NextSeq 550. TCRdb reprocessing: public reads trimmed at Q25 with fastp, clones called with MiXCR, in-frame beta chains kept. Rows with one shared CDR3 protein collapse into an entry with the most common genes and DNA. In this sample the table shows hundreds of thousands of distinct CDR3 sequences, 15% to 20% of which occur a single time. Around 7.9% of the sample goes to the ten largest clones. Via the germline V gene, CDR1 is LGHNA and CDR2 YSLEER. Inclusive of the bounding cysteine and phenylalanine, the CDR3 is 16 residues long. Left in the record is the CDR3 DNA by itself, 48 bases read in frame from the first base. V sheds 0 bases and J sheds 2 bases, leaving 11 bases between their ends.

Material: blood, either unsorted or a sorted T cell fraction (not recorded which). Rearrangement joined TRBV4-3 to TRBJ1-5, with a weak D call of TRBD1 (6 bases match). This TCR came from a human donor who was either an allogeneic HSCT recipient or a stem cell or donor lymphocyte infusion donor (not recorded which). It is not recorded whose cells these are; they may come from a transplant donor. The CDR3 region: CASSQDWGAGNQPQHF. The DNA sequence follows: TGCGCCAGCAGCCAAGATTGGGGGGCCGGCAATCAGCCCCAGCATTTT.